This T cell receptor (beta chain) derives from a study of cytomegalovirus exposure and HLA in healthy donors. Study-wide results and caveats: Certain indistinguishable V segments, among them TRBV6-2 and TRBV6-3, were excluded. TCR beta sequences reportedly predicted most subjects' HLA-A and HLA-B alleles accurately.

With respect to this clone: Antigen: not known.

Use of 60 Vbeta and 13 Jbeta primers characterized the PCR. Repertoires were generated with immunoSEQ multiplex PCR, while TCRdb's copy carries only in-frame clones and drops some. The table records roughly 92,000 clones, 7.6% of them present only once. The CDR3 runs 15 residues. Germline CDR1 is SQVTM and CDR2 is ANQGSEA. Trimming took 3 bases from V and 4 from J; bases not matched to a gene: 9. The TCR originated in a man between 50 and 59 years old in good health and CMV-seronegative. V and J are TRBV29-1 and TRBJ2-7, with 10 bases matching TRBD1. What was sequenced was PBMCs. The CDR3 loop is CSVEGDRGHTYEQYF. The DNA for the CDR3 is TGCAGCGTTGAGGGGGACAGGGGCCATACTTACGAGCAGTACTTC.